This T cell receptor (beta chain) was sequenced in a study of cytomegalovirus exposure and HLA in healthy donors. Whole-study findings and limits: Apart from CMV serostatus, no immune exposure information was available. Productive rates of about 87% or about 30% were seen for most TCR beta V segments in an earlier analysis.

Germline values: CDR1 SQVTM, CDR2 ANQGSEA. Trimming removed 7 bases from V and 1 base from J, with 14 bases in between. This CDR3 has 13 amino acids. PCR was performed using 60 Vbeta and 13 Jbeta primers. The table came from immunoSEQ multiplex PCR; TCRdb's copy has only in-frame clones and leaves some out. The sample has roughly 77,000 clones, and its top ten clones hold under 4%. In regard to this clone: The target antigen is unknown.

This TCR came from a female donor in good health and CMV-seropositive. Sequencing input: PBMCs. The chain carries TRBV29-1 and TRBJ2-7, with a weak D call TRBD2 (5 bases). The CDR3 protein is CSDENRESYEQYF. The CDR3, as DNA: TGCAGCGACGAAAACCGGGAATCCTACGAGCAGTACTTC.